This entry is about one T cell receptor (beta chain). This entry comes from a study of cytomegalovirus exposure and HLA in healthy donors. Trimming took 3 bases from V and 5 from J; bases not matched to a gene: 3. This CDR3 has 15 residues. Germline values: CDR1 MNHEY, CDR2 SMNVEV (reference sequence). It was with 60 Vbeta and 13 Jbeta primers that the PCR ran. Sequencing was performed with immunoSEQ multiplex PCR; in TCRdb, only in-frame clones are kept and a portion is missing. The sample consists of about 190,000 clones, more than 80% of them appearing once. The sequence was collected from a woman aged 50 to 65 in good health and CMV-seropositive. The chain recombines TRBV27 with TRBJ2-1; the match to TRBD1 covers 11 bases. Sequencing input: PBMCs. CDR3 sequence (DNA): TGTGCCAGCAGTTTTGGACAGGGGGCGCACAATGAGCAGTTCTTC. Translating it yields CASSFGQGAHNEQFF.